This TCR beta chain stems from a study of response to subunit inactivated influenza vaccine. Whole-study findings and limits: After each seasonal influenza vaccination, few new T cells are recruited, the authors suggested.

Points on this clonotype: What it binds is not known.

V lost 0 bases to trimming and J lost 0 bases; unmatched junction nucleotides: 4. The CDR3 spans 18 residues. Looked up from germline, CDR1 is SGHRS and CDR2 is YFSETQ. TCRdb reanalysed the RT-PCR reads using MiXCR and keeps one entry per CDR3 protein. The data contain 500,000 to 650,000 distinct CDR3 sequences, approximately 7.1% of them seen just once; the ten biggest clones take up approximately 12%. The sequences come from PBMCs from blood, collected roughly 24 months after vaccination. This receptor was identified in a man between 50 and 75 years old who received an inactivated influenza vaccine. This sequence joins TRBV5-1 and TRBJ2-6, with TRBD1 matching over 9 bases. The CDR3 is CASSLVRTGDSGANVLTF. The CDR3 DNA is TGCGCCAGCAGCTTGGTTCGGACAGGGGACTCTGGGGCCAACGTCCTGACTTTC.